The text below deals with one T cell receptor beta chain. This sample is drawn from a study of blood T cell repertoires in COVID-19. Across the whole study: Researchers got acute and convalescent COVID-19 samples from the United States, Italy and Spain.

Per the original methods: Amplification from reference gene primers served as the basis for estimated nucleated cell counts. Assay: immunoSEQ multiplex PCR; the TCRdb copy retains only in-frame clones and omits some. That table gives V, J and clone size, and the DNA gave D and trimming. The sample records about 110,000 clones, roughly 87% being singletons. Sequences were obtained from peripheral blood. The origin of this receptor is a human donor in a cohort sampled during active COVID-19.

CDR3 in amino acids: CASRQLAGIKNEQFF. CDR3 coding DNA: TGTGCCAGCAGGCAGCTAGCGGGTATCAAAAATGAGCAGTTCTTC. The genes are TRBV11-2 and TRBJ2-1, with TRBD2 identical over 8 bases. V lost 6 bases and J lost 7; bases outside the gene matches: 11. There are 15 residues in the CDR3. Looked up from germline, CDR1 is SGHAT and CDR2 is FQNNGV.